Listed below are T cell receptor beta chains from one sample, sequenced in a study of shared clonotypes between healthy human individuals. Only in-frame clones appear in the TCRdb table, and some are missing; sequencing was by immunoSEQ multiplex PCR. Among about 2.2 million clones listed, roughly 93% were seen once. The sample comprised naive CD8+ T cells from PBMCs. The receptors derive from a young man in good health. Some clones in this sample may be carry-over from other donors' samples. The CDR3 runs from the conserved cysteine through the conserved F or W. The order of the fields is V gene, J gene, clone size, D gene, CDR3 DNA, CDR3 protein. A D gene is named only where the DNA matches it firmly. Size tells how often a clone was seen (once, few, many) or the class of an expanded clone, and some rows leave it out.

V gene: TRBV11-1; J gene: TRBJ2-1; clone size: .; D gene: .; CDR3 DNA: TGTGCCAGCAGCTTACCTGGTGGTGGGGTAAATTCCTACAATGAGCAGTTCTTC; CDR3 protein: CASSLPGGGVNSYNEQFF
V gene: TRBV28; J gene: TRBJ1-2; clone size: .; D gene: .; CDR3 DNA: TGTGCCAGCGGAGCGTCCGGGGAAGTAGCGGGCTACACCTTC; CDR3 protein: CASGASGEVAGYTF
V gene: TRBV9; J gene: TRBJ2-3; clone size: few; D gene: .; CDR3 DNA: TGTGCCAGCAGCGTAGGACGACCTAGCACAGATACGCAGTATTTT; CDR3 protein: CASSVGRPSTDTQYF
V gene: TRBV27; J gene: TRBJ2-1; clone size: .; D gene: .; CDR3 DNA: TGTGCCAGCAGTTTAATCCCCGGGAGCGGTGGGTTGTATGAGCAGTTCTTC; CDR3 protein: CASSLIPGSGGLYEQFF
V gene: TRBV28; J gene: TRBJ2-1; clone size: .; D gene: .; CDR3 DNA: TGTGCCAGCAGTTTATTCCAGTACTATGAGCAGTTCTTC; CDR3 protein: CASSLFQYYEQFF
V gene: TRBV27; J gene: TRBJ2-7; clone size: .; D gene: TRBD2; CDR3 DNA: TGTGCCAGCAGCCGTGGACTAGCGGGAGTTAGCTCCTACGAGCAGTACTTC; CDR3 protein: CASSRGLAGVSSYEQYF
V gene: TRBV5-1; J gene: TRBJ2-1; clone size: .; D gene: TRBD2; CDR3 DNA: TGCGCCAGCAGCCCGGCTAGCGGGAGGAACAATGAGCAGTTCTTC; CDR3 protein: CASSPASGRNNEQFF
V gene: TRBV5-6; J gene: TRBJ2-7; clone size: .; D gene: .; CDR3 DNA: TGTGCCAGCAGCTTGGGGGCGAGGAGCGAGCAGTACTTC; CDR3 protein: CASSLGARSEQYF
V gene: TRBV30; J gene: TRBJ2-1; clone size: .; D gene: TRBD2; CDR3 DNA: TGTGCCTGGAGTGTACTCCCGGGGGAGGGGGAGCAGTTCTTC; CDR3 protein: CAWSVLPGEGEQFF
V gene: TRBV11-2; J gene: TRBJ2-7; clone size: .; D gene: .; CDR3 DNA: TGTGCCAGCAGCTTAAATTCCCCGGTGTTGGGGCAGTACTTC; CDR3 protein: CASSLNSPVLGQYF
V gene: TRBV11-3; J gene: TRBJ2-7; clone size: .; D gene: .; CDR3 DNA: TGTGCCAGCAGCTTAGGGCCAGGGAGCTCCTACGAGCAGTACTTC; CDR3 protein: CASSLGPGSSYEQYF
V gene: TRBV19; J gene: TRBJ2-7; clone size: .; D gene: .; CDR3 DNA: TGTGCCAGTAGTATAGGGTCAGGGAACTCCTACGAGCAGTACTTC; CDR3 protein: CASSIGSGNSYEQYF
V gene: TRBV9; J gene: TRBJ2-1; clone size: .; D gene: TRBD2; CDR3 DNA: TGTGCCAGCAGCGTAGGTTGGCCGGGAGGGAGTAGGAATGAGCAGTTCTTC; CDR3 protein: CASSVGWPGGSRNEQFF
V gene: TRBV19; J gene: TRBJ2-7; clone size: .; D gene: TRBD2; CDR3 DNA: TGTGCCAGTAGCCCCCCAGGGAGGGGAGAGCAGTACTTC; CDR3 protein: CASSPPGRGEQYF
V gene: TRBV19; J gene: TRBJ2-7; clone size: .; D gene: .; CDR3 DNA: TGTGCCAGTAGTACTGGACTGTACGAGCAGTACTTC; CDR3 protein: CASSTGLYEQYF
V gene: TRBV10-3; J gene: TRBJ2-5; clone size: .; D gene: TRBD1; CDR3 DNA: TGTGCCATCAGTGAGCTTGGGACAGGCCTTGGGGAGACCCAGTACTTC; CDR3 protein: CAISELGTGLGETQYF
V gene: TRBV28; J gene: TRBJ2-1; clone size: .; D gene: .; CDR3 DNA: TGTGCCACCCTCCTAGGTCAGCAAGCCTACAATGAGCAGTTCTTC; CDR3 protein: CATLLGQQAYNEQFF
V gene: TRBV19; J gene: TRBJ2-7; clone size: .; D gene: TRBD1; CDR3 DNA: TGTGCCAGTAGTATAGACACGGACAGGGGAGCGGTCGAGCAGTACTTC; CDR3 protein: CASSIDTDRGAVEQYF
V gene: TRBV9; J gene: TRBJ2-3; clone size: .; D gene: .; CDR3 DNA: TGTGCCAGCAGCATGGTAGCGGTTAGCACAGATACGCAGTATTTT; CDR3 protein: CASSMVAVSTDTQYF
V gene: TRBV6-5; J gene: TRBJ2-7; clone size: .; D gene: TRBD1; CDR3 DNA: TGTGCCAGCAGCTCCGGGACAGGAATTACCTACGAGCAGTACTTC; CDR3 protein: CASSSGTGITYEQYF
V gene: TRBV7-2; J gene: TRBJ2-3; clone size: .; D gene: TRBD2; CDR3 DNA: TGTGCCAGCACAAGAGGCGTGACTAGCGACGATACGCAGTATTTT; CDR3 protein: CASTRGVTSDDTQYF
V gene: TRBV4-1; J gene: TRBJ2-3; clone size: .; D gene: TRBD2; CDR3 DNA: TGCGCCAGCAGCCGCCGCCTAGCGGGAGAACTTTTAGTAGATACGCAGTATTTT; CDR3 protein: CASSRRLAGELLVDTQYF
V gene: TRBV6-1; J gene: TRBJ2-7; clone size: .; D gene: TRBD2; CDR3 DNA: TGTGCCAGCAGTGAAGGGTTTCGGCTAGCGGGGGCCTACGAGCAGTACTTC; CDR3 protein: CASSEGFRLAGAYEQYF
V gene: TRBV15; J gene: TRBJ2-7; clone size: .; D gene: .; CDR3 DNA: TGTGCCACCAGCAGAGCGCGACTAGGGGGGGCCTACGAGCAGTACTTC; CDR3 protein: CATSRARLGGAYEQYF
V gene: TRBV5-4; J gene: TRBJ2-1; clone size: .; D gene: .; CDR3 DNA: TGTGCCAGCAGCTGGGGACTGCCGCTGGATGAGCAGTTCTTC; CDR3 protein: CASSWGLPLDEQFF
V gene: TRBV27; J gene: TRBJ1-5; clone size: once; D gene: .; CDR3 DNA: TGTGCCAGCAGTTATGGCCGGAATCAGCCCCAGCATTTT; CDR3 protein: CASSYGRNQPQHF
V gene: TRBV6-1; J gene: TRBJ1-1; clone size: .; D gene: TRBD1; CDR3 DNA: TGTGCCAGCAGTTTCGGGACAGTGAACACTGAAGCTTTCTTT; CDR3 protein: CASSFGTVNTEAFF
V gene: TRBV27; J gene: TRBJ2-3; clone size: .; D gene: TRBD1; CDR3 DNA: TGTGCCAGCAGTGCTATCAGGGGGAGCACAGATACGCAGTATTTT; CDR3 protein: CASSAIRGSTDTQYF
V gene: TRBV30; J gene: TRBJ2-2; clone size: .; D gene: TRBD2; CDR3 DNA: TGTGCCTGGATGGGAGGGGCCGGGGAGCTGTTTTTT; CDR3 protein: CAWMGGAGELFF
V gene: TRBV10-1; J gene: TRBJ2-1; clone size: .; D gene: TRBD1; CDR3 DNA: TGCGCCAGCAGTGACGGGACAGGGTCCTACAATGAGCAGTTCTTC; CDR3 protein: CASSDGTGSYNEQFF
V gene: TRBV7-9; J gene: TRBJ2-5; clone size: .; D gene: TRBD2; CDR3 DNA: TGTGCCAGCGGGGGACTAGCGGGAGGGGAGACCCAGTACTTC; CDR3 protein: CASGGLAGGETQYF
V gene: TRBV7-8; J gene: TRBJ2-7; clone size: .; D gene: TRBD2; CDR3 DNA: TGTGCCAGCAGCTTAGGGTACCTAGCGGGAGAGGGGTCCTACGAGCAGTACTTC; CDR3 protein: CASSLGYLAGEGSYEQYF
V gene: TRBV7-9; J gene: TRBJ2-1; clone size: .; D gene: TRBD2; CDR3 DNA: TGTGCCAGCAGCCCGGGACTAGCGGGATACAATGAGCAGTTCTTC; CDR3 protein: CASSPGLAGYNEQFF
V gene: TRBV5-1; J gene: TRBJ2-7; clone size: .; D gene: TRBD2; CDR3 DNA: TGCGCCAGCAGCTCCCCGACTAGCGGCAGTTACGAGCAGTACTTC; CDR3 protein: CASSSPTSGSYEQYF
V gene: TRBV29-1; J gene: TRBJ2-7; clone size: .; D gene: TRBD2; CDR3 DNA: TGCAGCGTTAATAGCGGGAGTGCCGACGAGCAGTACTTC; CDR3 protein: CSVNSGSADEQYF
V gene: TRBV28; J gene: TRBJ1-5; clone size: .; D gene: .; CDR3 DNA: TGTGCCAGCAGTTTGATTGGGAATCAGCCCCAGCATTTT; CDR3 protein: CASSLIGNQPQHF
V gene: TRBV27; J gene: TRBJ1-2; clone size: .; D gene: .; CDR3 DNA: TGTGCCTCCGCCCCGGGAAGGGGATATGACTATGGCTACACCTTC; CDR3 protein: CASAPGRGYDYGYTF
V gene: TRBV29-1; J gene: TRBJ2-7; clone size: .; D gene: TRBD2; CDR3 DNA: TGCAGCGTCGGGGAGCGGGACTCCTACGAGCAGTACTTC; CDR3 protein: CSVGERDSYEQYF
V gene: TRBV27; J gene: TRBJ1-1; clone size: .; D gene: .; CDR3 DNA: TGTGCCAGCAGTTTATGGGGTGGGGTGAACACTGAAGCTTTCTTT; CDR3 protein: CASSLWGGVNTEAFF